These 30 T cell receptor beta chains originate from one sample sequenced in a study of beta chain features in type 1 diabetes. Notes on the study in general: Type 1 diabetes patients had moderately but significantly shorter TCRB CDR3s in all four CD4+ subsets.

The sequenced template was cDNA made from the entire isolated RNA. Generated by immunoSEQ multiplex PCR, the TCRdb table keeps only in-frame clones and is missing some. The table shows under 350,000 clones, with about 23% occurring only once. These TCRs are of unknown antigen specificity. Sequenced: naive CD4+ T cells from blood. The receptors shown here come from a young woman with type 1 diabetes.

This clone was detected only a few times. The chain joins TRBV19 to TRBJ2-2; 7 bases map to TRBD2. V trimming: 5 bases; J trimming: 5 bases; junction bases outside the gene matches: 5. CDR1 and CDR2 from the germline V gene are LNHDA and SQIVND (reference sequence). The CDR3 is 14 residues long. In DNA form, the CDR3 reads TGTGCCAGTAGTCGGACTAGAGGAACCGGGGAGCTGTTTTTT. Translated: CASSRTRGTGELFF.

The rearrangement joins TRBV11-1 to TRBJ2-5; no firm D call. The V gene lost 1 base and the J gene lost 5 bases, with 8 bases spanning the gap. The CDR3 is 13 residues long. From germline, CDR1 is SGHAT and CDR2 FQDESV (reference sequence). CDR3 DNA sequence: TGTGCCAGCAGCTTAGGAGCCACGGAGACCCAGTACTTC. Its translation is CASSLGATETQYF.

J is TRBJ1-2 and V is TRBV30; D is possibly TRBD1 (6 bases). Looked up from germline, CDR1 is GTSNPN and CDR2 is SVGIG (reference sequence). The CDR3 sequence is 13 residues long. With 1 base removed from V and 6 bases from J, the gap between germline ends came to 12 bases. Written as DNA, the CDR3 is TGTGCCTGGAGTGCTAGCTGGGGGCATGGCTACACCTTC. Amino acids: CAWSASWGHGYTF.

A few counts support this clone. For the CDR3, the DNA is TGTGCCAGCAGCCTTAAGGACAGGGCCTATGGCTACACCTTC. This translates into CASSLKDRAYGYTF. The chain combines TRBV5-6 with TRBJ1-2, with 8 nucleotides matching TRBD1. The germline V gene has CDR1 SGHDT and CDR2 YYEEEE. The junction had 6 bases not matched to a gene; V was cut back by 4 bases and J by 4 bases. This CDR3 is built from 14 residues.

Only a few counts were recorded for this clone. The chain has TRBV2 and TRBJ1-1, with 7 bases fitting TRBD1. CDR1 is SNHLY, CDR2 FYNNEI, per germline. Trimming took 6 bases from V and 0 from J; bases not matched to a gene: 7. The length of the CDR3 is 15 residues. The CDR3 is CASSWDSTLNTEAFF. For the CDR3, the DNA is TGTGCCAGCAGCTGGGACAGCACCTTGAACACTGAAGCTTTCTTT.

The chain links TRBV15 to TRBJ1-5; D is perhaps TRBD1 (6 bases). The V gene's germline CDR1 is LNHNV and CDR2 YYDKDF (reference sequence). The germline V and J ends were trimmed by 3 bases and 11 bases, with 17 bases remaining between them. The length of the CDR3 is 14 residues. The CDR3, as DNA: TGTGCCACCAGCAGGGGAGGGGGGGAAATGGCCCAGCATTTT. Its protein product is CATSRGGGEMAQHF.

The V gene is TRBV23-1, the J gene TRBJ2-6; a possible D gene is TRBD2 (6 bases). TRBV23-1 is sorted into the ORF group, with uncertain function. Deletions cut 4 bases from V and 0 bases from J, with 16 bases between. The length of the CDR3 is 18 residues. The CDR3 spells CASSPERLAVSGANVLTF. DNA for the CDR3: TGCGCCAGCAGTCCTGAACGTTTAGCGGTCTCTGGGGCCAACGTCCTGACTTTC.

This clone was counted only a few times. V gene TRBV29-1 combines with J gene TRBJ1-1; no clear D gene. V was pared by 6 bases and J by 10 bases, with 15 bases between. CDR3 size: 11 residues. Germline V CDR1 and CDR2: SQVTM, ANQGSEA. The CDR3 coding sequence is TGCAGCGTGGTTCGATCTCGCAGAGCTTTCTTT. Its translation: CSVVRSRRAFF.

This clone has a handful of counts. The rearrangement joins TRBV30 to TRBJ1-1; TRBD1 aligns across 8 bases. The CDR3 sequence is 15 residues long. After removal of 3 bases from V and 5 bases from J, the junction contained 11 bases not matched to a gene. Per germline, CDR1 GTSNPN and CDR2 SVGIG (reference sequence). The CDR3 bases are TGTGCCTGGAGCCGCATCGGCACAGGGGGAACTGAAGCTTTCTTT. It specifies CAWSRIGTGGTEAFF. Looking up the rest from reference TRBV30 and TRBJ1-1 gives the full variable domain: SQTIHQWPATLVQPVGSPLSLECTVEGTSNPNLYWYRQAAGRGLQLLFYSVGIGQISSEVPQNLSASRPQDRQFILSSKKLLLSDSGFYLCAWSRIGTGGTEAFFGQGTRLTVV.

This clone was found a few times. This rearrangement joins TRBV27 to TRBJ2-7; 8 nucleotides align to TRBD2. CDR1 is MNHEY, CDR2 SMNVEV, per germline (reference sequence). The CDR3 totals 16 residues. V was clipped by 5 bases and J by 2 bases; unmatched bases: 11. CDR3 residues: CASSGLTGGLTYEQYF. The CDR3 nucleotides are TGTGCCAGCAGTGGACTAACGGGAGGGCTTACCTACGAGCAGTACTTC.

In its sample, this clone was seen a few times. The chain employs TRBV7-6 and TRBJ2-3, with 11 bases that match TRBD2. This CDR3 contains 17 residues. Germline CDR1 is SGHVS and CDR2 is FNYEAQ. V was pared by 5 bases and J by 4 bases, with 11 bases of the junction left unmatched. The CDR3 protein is CASSPLGTSGAPDTQYF. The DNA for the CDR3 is TGTGCCAGCAGCCCCCTTGGGACTAGCGGAGCACCAGATACGCAGTATTTT.

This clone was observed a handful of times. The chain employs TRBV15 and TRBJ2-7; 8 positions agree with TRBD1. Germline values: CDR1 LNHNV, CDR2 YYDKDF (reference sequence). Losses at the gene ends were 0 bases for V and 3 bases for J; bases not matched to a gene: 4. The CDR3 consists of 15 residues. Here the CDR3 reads CATSRDPDRVYEQYF. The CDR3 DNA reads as TGTGCCACCAGCAGAGACCCGGACAGGGTCTACGAGCAGTACTTC. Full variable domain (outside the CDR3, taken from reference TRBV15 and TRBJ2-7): DAMVIQNPRYQVTQFGKPVTLSCSQTLNHNVMYWYQQKSSQAPKLLFHYYDKDFNNEADTPDNFQSRRPNTSFCFLDIRSPGLGDTAMYLCATSRDPDRVYEQYFGPGTRLTVT.

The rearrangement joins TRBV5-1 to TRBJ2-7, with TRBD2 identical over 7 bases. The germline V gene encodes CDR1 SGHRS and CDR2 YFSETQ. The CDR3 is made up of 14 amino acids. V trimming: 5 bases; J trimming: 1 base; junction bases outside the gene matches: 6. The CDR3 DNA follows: TGCGCCAGCAGTCAGGCGGGGGATTCCTACGAGCAGTACTTC. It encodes CASSQAGDSYEQYF.

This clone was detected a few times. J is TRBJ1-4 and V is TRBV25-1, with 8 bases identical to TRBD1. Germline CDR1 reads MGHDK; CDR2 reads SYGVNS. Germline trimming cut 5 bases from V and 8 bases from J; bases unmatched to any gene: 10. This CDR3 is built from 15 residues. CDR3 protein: CASSTSTGGGEKLFF. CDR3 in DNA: TGTGCCAGCAGTACGTCTACAGGGGGTGGGGAAAAACTGTTTTTT.

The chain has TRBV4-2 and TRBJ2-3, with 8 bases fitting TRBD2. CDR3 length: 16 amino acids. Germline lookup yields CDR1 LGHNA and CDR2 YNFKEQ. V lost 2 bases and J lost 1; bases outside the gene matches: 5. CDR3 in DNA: TGTGCCAGCAGCCAAAAGTCGGGACTAGGCACAGATACGCAGTATTTT. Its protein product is CASSQKSGLGTDTQYF.

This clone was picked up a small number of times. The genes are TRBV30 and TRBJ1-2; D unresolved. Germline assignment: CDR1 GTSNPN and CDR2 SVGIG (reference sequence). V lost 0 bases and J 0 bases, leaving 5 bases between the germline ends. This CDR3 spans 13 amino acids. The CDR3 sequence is CAWSVQSNYGYTF. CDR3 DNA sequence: TGTGCCTGGAGTGTACAGTCTAACTATGGCTACACCTTC.

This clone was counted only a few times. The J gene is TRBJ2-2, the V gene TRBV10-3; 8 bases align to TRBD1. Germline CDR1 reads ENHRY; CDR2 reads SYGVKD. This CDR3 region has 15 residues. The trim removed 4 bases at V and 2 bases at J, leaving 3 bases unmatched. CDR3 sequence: CAISGGQGNTGELFF. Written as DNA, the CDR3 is TGTGCCATCAGTGGCGGACAGGGAAACACCGGGGAGCTGTTTTTT.

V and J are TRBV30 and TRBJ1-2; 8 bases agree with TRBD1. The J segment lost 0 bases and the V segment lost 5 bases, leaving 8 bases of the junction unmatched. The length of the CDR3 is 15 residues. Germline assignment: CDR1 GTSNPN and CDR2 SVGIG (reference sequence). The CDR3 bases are TGTGCCTGGCACCGGGACAGGACTTCTAACTATGGCTACACCTTC. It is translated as CAWHRDRTSNYGYTF.

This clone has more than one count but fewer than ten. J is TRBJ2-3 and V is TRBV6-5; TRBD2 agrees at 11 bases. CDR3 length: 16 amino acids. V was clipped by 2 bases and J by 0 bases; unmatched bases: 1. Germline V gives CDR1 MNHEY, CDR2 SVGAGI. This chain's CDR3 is CASSYVAGGSTDTQYF. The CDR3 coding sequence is TGTGCCAGCAGTTACGTAGCGGGAGGGAGCACAGATACGCAGTATTTT.

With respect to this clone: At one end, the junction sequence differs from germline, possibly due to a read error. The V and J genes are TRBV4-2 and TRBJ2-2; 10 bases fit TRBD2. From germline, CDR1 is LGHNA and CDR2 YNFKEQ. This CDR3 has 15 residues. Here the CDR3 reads CASRQAGGPPGELFF. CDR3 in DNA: TGTGCCAGCAGACAAGCGGGAGGGCCTCCCGGGGAGCTGTTTTTT.

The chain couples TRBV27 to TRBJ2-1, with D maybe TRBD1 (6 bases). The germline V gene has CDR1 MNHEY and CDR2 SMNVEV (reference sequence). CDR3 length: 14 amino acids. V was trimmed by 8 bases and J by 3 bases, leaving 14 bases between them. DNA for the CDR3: TGTGCCAGCGAACAGGGTTTAGGCTACAATGAGCAGTTCTTC. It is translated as CASEQGLGYNEQFF.

The CDR3 nucleotides read TGTGCCAGCAGCACGGGACAGGGGGGTTACAATGAGCAGTTCTTC. Translating gives CASSTGQGGYNEQFF. The chain carries TRBV11-3 and TRBJ2-1; the match to TRBD1 covers 11 bases. CDR1 SGHNT and CDR2 YENEEA come from the germline V gene. J was trimmed by 4 bases and V by 5 bases; bases with no gene match: 4. The CDR3 is made up of 15 amino acids.

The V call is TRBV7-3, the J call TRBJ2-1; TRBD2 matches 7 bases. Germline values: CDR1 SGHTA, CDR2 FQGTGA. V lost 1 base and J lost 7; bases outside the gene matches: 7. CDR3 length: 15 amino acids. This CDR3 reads CASSLRGGGGNEQFF. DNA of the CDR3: TGTGCCAGCAGCTTAAGGGGTGGGGGAGGGAATGAGCAGTTCTTC.

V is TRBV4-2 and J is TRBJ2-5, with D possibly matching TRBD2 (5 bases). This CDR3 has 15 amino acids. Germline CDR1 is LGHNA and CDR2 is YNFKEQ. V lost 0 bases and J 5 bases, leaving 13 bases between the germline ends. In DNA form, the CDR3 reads TGTGCCAGCAGCCAAGATAGGAGAACTAGTGAGACCCAGTACTTC. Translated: CASSQDRRTSETQYF.

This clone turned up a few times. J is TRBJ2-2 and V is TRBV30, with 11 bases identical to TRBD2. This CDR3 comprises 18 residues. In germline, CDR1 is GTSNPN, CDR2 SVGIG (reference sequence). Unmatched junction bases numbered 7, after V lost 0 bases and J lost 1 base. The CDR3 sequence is CAWSVWLAGGKNTGELFF. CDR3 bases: TGTGCCTGGAGTGTATGGTTAGCGGGAGGGAAGAACACCGGGGAGCTGTTTTTT.

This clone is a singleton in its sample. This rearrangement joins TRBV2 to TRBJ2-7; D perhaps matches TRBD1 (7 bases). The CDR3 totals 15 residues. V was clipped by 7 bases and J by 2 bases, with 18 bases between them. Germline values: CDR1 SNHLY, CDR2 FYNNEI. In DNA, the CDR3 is TGTGCCAGCAATTCAGGGGGGACTTATACCTACGAGCAGTACTTC. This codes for CASNSGGTYTYEQYF.

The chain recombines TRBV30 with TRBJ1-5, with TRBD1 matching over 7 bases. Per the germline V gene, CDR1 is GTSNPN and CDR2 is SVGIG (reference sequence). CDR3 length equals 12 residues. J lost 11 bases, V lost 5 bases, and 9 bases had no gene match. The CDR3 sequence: CAWGTAIGTQHF. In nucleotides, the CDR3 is TGTGCCTGGGGGACAGCCATCGGGACCCAGCATTTT.

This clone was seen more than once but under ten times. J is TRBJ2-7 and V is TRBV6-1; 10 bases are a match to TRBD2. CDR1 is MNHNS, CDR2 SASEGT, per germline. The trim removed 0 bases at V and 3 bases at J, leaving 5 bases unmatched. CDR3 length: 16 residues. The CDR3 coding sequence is TGTGCCAGCAGTGAAGCGCCTAGCGGGAGTGGCTACGAGCAGTACTTC. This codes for CASSEAPSGSGYEQYF.

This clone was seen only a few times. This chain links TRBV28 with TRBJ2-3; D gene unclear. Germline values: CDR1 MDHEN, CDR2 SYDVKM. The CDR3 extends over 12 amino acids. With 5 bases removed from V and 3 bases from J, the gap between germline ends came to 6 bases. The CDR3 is CASSPYTDTQYF. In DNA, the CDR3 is TGTGCCAGCAGTCCCTATACAGATACGCAGTATTTT.

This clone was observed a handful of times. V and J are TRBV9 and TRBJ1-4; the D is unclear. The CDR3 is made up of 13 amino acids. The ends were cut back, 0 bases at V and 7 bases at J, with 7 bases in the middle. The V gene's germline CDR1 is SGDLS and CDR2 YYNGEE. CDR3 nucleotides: TGTGCCAGCAGCGTAGGTACAGTTGAAAAACTGTTTTTT. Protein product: CASSVGTVEKLFF.